The entry that follows covers one T cell receptor (beta chain) sequence. The antigen remains undetermined. An end of the junction differs from the germline gene, which may be a read error. Using its own MiXCR run on the RT-PCR reads, TCRdb lists one record per CDR3 protein. The table has hundreds of thousands of distinct CDR3 sequences, 20% to 25% seen once. The data originate from a study of response to subunit inactivated influenza vaccine. General observations from the study: It was suggested by the authors that few new T cells are recruited by each seasonal influenza vaccination.

The CDR3 consists of 15 residues. Germline V lookup: CDR1 SGHNT, CDR2 YENEEA. Sequenced here: PBMCs from blood, sampled about 20 months after vaccination. The origin of this receptor is a man aged 50 to 75 who received an inactivated influenza vaccine. The chain has TRBV11-3 and TRBJ2-2; D remains unclear. CDR3 sequence: CASSLDGRNTGELFF. The CDR3 coding sequence is TGTGCCAGCAGTTTAGACGGACGGAACACCGGGGAGCTGTTTTTT.